These T cell receptor beta chains were read from a single sample in a study of T-cell reconstitution after alpha-beta-depleted transplantation in children. TCRdb processed the PCR reads anew with MiXCR; each CDR3 protein has one entry. Here the sample spans a few hundred thousand distinct CDR3 sequences, more than 20% being singletons. The source was PBMCs, collected before TCRalphabeta/CD19-depleted stem cell transplant. The receptors come from a boy under two years old with Wiskott-Aldrich syndrome, due to receive a stem cell transplant. Both conserved end residues are trimmed from each CDR3. A row's size may be missing; if present it is once, few, many or a size class.

clone_size v_call cdr3_aa
. TRBV9 ASSVEGVGYTEAF
few TRBV20-1 SATPASGRVSGELF
. TRBV5-1 ASSLAEGAGELF
. TRBV15 ATRGPRESGANVLT
. TRBV27 ASSPTTGTGVQPQH
many TRBV12-3/TRBV12-4 ASSSLRQGQNQPQH
few TRBV7-2 ASSRGMDNSPLH
few TRBV5-5 ASSLVWGEKTYEQY
. TRBV10-3 AISESRASGTSHEQY
. TRBV7-9 ASSFRGVNTEAF
few TRBV12-3/TRBV12-4 ASSIELAGVPNEQF
few TRBV12-3/TRBV12-4 ASSHTPSLEAF
few TRBV18 ASSPQETGLYEQY
few TRBV27 ASSLEGLISYNEQF
. TRBV12-3/TRBV12-4 ASRRDYGYT
. TRBV2 ASSPGPRGEQY
few TRBV7-6 ASSLAGLEQF
few TRBV11-3 ASSSMGLADNEQF
. TRBV2 ASSTWAYSGYT
. TRBV6-1 ASSIAGGPDEQF
once TRBV7-9 ASSRLRDAGYQETQY
few TRBV20-1 SADSGGSSYEQY
few TRBV12-3/TRBV12-4 ASSFSGVQGAGNTIY
. TRBV10-2 ASRVTSARETQY
. TRBV5-1 ASMGSGKPTDTQY
few TRBV20-1 SARVPSGSWAYNEQF
few TRBV27 ASSWNGRTNQPQH
few TRBV4-2 ASSQGFISASGFTTDTQY
few TRBV30 AWKSGISYNEQF
. TRBV7-2 ASSEDVPLEAF
few TRBV12-3/TRBV12-4 ASSLLGGTDQPQH
few TRBV20-1 SARGGGSIYTQY
many TRBV5-1 ASSSSGASTDTQY
. TRBV4-1 ASSQDSDRSSNQPQH
. TRBV21-1 ASSREPGTWEYNEQF
. TRBV19 ASSIAGAPPYEQY
. TRBV3-1 ASSPRGRGNTEAF
. TRBV5-1 ASSPARGHEQY
few TRBV7-9 ASSLFDPYNEQF
few TRBV24-1 ATSDPGTGSYNEQF
. TRBV6-5 ASSYSGGVADTQY
. TRBV30 AWSHDGSLETQY
few TRBV7-2 ASSRTRALETQY
few TRBV5-8 ASSLQGLREKLF